One and the same sample provided the 14 T cell receptor beta chains below, sequenced in a study of blood T cell repertoires in COVID-19. The data were produced by immunoSEQ multiplex PCR, yet TCRdb's version contains in-frame clones alone and is incomplete. This sample has approximately 350,000 clones, with 86% found just once. The sample consisted of peripheral blood. The receptor set was obtained from a woman in her sixties or seventies with COVID-19, enrolled during active disease.

J is TRBJ1-1 and V is TRBV2; a weak D match, TRBD1 (5 bases). This CDR3 is 14 amino acids long. CDR1 is SNHLY and CDR2 is FYNNEI in the germline V gene. V shed 7 bases and J shed 2 bases, with 14 bases lying between them. CDR3 DNA: TGTGCCAGCACCCCACATGGGGCTAACACTGAAGCTTTCTTT. Encoded protein: CASTPHGANTEAFF.

This chain uses TRBV3-1 (or the pseudogene TRBV3-2) with TRBJ1-6; D is perhaps TRBD1 (6 bases). The CDR3 length is 19 residues. Trimming cost V 3 bases and J 5 bases, with 23 bases left between them. Germline lookup yields CDR1 LGHDT and CDR2 YNNKEL (reference sequence). CDR3 in DNA: TGTGCCAGCAGCCAGGGAGGGGGAGAGGGTACGTTTGATAATTCACCCCTCCACTTT. Its protein is CASSQGGGEGTFDNSPLHF.

The V call is TRBV6-1, the J call TRBJ2-3, with 12 bases lining up with TRBD2. CDR1 is MNHNS, CDR2 SASEGT, per germline. The CDR3 runs to 16 residues. Trimming removed 4 bases from V and 1 base from J; junction bases left unmatched: 3. The chain's CDR3 is CASSAASGGGTDTQYF. The CDR3 region has the DNA TGTGCCAGCAGTGCGGCTAGCGGGGGGGGCACAGATACGCAGTATTTT.

V usage is TRBV30 and J usage is TRBJ2-5; a possible D gene is TRBD1 (6 bases). The germline gives CDR1 GTSNPN, CDR2 SVGIG (reference sequence). The CDR3 is 16 residues long. V lost 0 bases to trimming and J lost 2 bases, with 16 bases between them. The CDR3: CAWSVSLDRGQETQYF. The CDR3 DNA reads as TGTGCCTGGAGTGTTTCGTTGGACAGAGGACAAGAGACCCAGTACTTC.

The chain has TRBV2 and TRBJ2-5; perhaps TRBD1 as D (5 bases). The CDR3 has 15 amino acids. In germline, CDR1 is SNHLY, CDR2 FYNNEI. Trimming stripped 7 bases from V and 5 bases from J, with 20 bases between. The CDR3: CASKDKNLHWETQYF. The CDR3 bases are TGTGCCAGCAAGGACAAGAATCTACACTGGGAGACCCAGTACTTC.

V gene TRBV3-1 (or the pseudogene TRBV3-2) combines with J gene TRBJ2-5, with 7 bases matching TRBD1. The germline CDR1 and CDR2 sequences are LGHDT and YNNKEL (reference sequence). With 4 bases clipped from V and 4 bases from J, the junction kept 3 bases outside the gene matches. The CDR3 length is 13 residues. CDR3 in amino acids: CASSPGGRETQYF. DNA for the CDR3: TGTGCCAGCAGCCCAGGGGGAAGAGAGACCCAGTACTTC.

The chain is built from TRBV18 and TRBJ1-2; TRBD1 is a possible D gene (5 bases). CDR3 length equals 16 residues. Trimming shortened V by 4 bases and J by 3 bases, and 18 bases separated the two germline ends. In germline, CDR1 is KGHSH, CDR2 LQKENI. The CDR3 protein is CASSQTMSGFDYGYTF. The CDR3 region has the DNA TGTGCCAGCTCACAAACAATGTCAGGGTTCGACTATGGCTACACCTTC. Full variable domain (outside the CDR3, taken from reference TRBV18 and TRBJ1-2): NAGVMQNPRHLVRRRGQEARLRCSPMKGHSHVYWYRQLPEEGLKFMVYLQKENIIDESGMPKERFSAEFPKEGPSILRIQQVVRGDSAAYFCASSQTMSGFDYGYTFGSGTRLTVV.

The genes are TRBV9 and TRBJ2-1; TRBD1 matches at 7 bases. This CDR3 is built from 15 residues. The germline V gene encodes CDR1 SGDLS and CDR2 YYNGEE. Unmatched junction bases numbered 4, after V lost 4 bases and J lost 0 bases. CDR3 nucleotides: TGTGCCAGCAGCTCTCGACAGGGCTCCTACAATGAGCAGTTCTTC. Its protein is CASSSRQGSYNEQFF.

This rearrangement joins TRBV10-1 to TRBJ2-2, with a weak D call TRBD1 (6 bases). The CDR3 has 15 amino acids. V was trimmed by 2 bases and J by 3 bases, leaving 10 bases between them. The germline gives CDR1 WNHNN, CDR2 SYGVQD (reference sequence). The CDR3 region is CASSERTDYTGELFF. The CDR3 coding sequence is TGCGCCAGCAGTGAGAGGACAGACTACACCGGGGAGCTGTTTTTT.

The rearrangement joins TRBV6-4 to TRBJ2-3; D uncertain. CDR3 length: 14 amino acids. The ends were cut back, 5 bases at V and 2 bases at J, with 11 bases in the middle. The germline V gene has CDR1 MRHNA and CDR2 SNTAGT. The CDR3 region has the DNA TGTGCCAGCAGTTTCACAGTAAACACAGATACGCAGTATTTT. This sequence encodes CASSFTVNTDTQYF.

For the CDR3, the DNA is TGTGCCAGCAGCCGTTATAGCGGGGAGTACACCGGGGAGCTGTTTTTT. This gives the protein CASSRYSGEYTGELFF. The rearrangement joins TRBV11-3 to TRBJ2-2, with 8 bases matching TRBD2. The CDR3 consists of 16 residues. Unmatched junction bases numbered 8, after V lost 5 bases and J lost 3 bases. Germline V gene lookup returns CDR1 SGHNT and CDR2 YENEEA.

V and J are TRBV4-2 and TRBJ2-3, with TRBD2 matching 9 bases. Germline V gene lookup returns CDR1 LGHNA and CDR2 YNFKEQ. V gave up 1 base and J gave up 6 bases; unmatched junction bases: 8. The CDR3 spans 16 residues. This CDR3 reads CASSQVERGVGDTQYF. CDR3 coding DNA: TGTGCCAGCAGCCAAGTAGAGCGGGGGGTAGGGGATACGCAGTATTTT.

CDR3 nucleotide sequence: TGTGCCATCAGTGAGTCTGGGGGCGATCGCACTGAAGCTTTCTTT. Protein product: CAISESGGDRTEAFF. The chain uses TRBV10-3 and TRBJ1-1; weak D call: TRBD1 (6 bases). The germline V and J ends were trimmed by 0 bases and 4 bases, with 12 bases remaining between them. CDR1 and CDR2 from the germline V gene are ENHRY and SYGVKD. The CDR3 is made up of 15 amino acids.

DNA of the CDR3: TGTGCCAGCAGTGATCCCGGGACAGGGAAAGAGACCCAGTACTTC. Protein product: CASSDPGTGKETQYF. The chain combines TRBV25-1 with TRBJ2-5; TRBD1 matches at 9 bases. The V gene end was trimmed by 3 bases and the J gene end by 3 bases; junction bases not matched to a gene: 5. The CDR3 contains 15 residues. Germline V gives CDR1 MGHDK, CDR2 SYGVNS. The whole variable domain, filled in from reference TRBV25-1 and TRBJ2-5, reads EADIYQTPRYLVIGTGKKITLECSQTMGHDKMYWYQQDPGMELHLIHYSYGVNSTEKGDLSSESTVSRIRTEHFPLTLESARPSHTSQYLCASSDPGTGKETQYFGPGTRLLVL.